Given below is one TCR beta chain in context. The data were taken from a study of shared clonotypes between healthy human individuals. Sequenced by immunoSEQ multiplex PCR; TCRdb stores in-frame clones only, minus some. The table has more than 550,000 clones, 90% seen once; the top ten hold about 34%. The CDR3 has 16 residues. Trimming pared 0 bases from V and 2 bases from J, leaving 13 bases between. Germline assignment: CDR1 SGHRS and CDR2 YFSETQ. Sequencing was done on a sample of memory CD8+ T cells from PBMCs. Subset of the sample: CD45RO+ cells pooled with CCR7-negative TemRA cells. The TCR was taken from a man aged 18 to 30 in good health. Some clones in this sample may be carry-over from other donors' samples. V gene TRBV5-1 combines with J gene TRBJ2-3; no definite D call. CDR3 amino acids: CASSLDPTSSTDTQYF. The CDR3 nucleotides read TGCGCCAGCAGCTTGGACCCGACCTCTTCCACAGATACGCAGTATTTT.